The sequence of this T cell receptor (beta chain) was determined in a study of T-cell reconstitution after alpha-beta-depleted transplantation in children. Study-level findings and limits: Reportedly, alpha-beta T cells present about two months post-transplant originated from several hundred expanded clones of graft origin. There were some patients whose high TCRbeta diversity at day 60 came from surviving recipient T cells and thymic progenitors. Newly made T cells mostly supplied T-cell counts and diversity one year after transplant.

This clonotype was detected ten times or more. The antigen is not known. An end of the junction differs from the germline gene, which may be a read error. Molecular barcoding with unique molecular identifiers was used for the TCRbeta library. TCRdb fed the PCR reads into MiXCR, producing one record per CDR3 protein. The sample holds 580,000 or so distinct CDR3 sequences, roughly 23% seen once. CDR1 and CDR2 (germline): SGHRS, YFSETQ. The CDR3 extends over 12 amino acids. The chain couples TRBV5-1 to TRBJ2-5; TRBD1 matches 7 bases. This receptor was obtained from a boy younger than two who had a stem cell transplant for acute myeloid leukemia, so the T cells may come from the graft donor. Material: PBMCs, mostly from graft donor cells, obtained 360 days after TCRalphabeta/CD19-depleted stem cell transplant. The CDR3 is CASSSGQRTRHF. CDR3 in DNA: TGCGCCAGCAGCTCGGGACAGCGGACCCGTCACTTC.